The 2 T cell receptor beta chains listed next were all sequenced from one sample in a study of T cells in women clearing cervical HPV infection. The table came from immunoSEQ multiplex PCR; TCRdb's copy has only in-frame clones and leaves some out. Seen in this sample are 9,000 to 15,000 clones; the ten most common clones hold less than 25%. Sequencing was performed on blood buffy coat. These receptors all come from a woman aged 18 to 75 with a cervical HPV16 infection that either progressed to CIN3+ or cleared (not recorded which).

A note on this clone: The DNA ends 3 residues before the CDR3 does, and the rest of the CDR3 is filled in from the germline J gene. V and J are TRBV11-2 and TRBJ1-1; 10 bases agree with TRBD1. Trimming took 5 bases from V and 7 from J; bases not matched to a gene: 7. Germline values: CDR1 SGHAT, CDR2 FQNNGV. The CDR3 is 14 amino acids. CDR3 DNA (partial): TGTGCCAGCAGCAACCGGGACAGGGGCATTGAA. This gives the protein CASSNRDRGIE. The entire CDR3 protein reads CASSNRDRGIEAFF.

The part of the CDR3 DNA that was read is TGTGCCAGCAGCCCTAGGACAGGGGGCTCGGAGCCC. This codes for CASSPRTGGSEP. The complete CDR3 sequence is CASSPRTGGSEPQHF. The V and J genes are TRBV5-5 and TRBJ1-5; 11 nucleotides match TRBD1. The read falls 3 residues short of the CDR3 end, and the missing part is taken from the germline J gene. Germline CDR1 reads SGHKS; CDR2 reads YYEKEE (reference sequence). V lost 4 bases and J lost 8; bases outside the gene matches: 8. The CDR3 is 15 residues long. The whole variable domain, remainder taken from reference TRBV5-5 and TRBJ1-5, is DAGVTQSPTHLIKTRGQQVTLRCSPISGHKSVSWYQQVLGQGPQFIFQYYEKEERGRGNFPDRFSARQFPNYSSELNVNALLLGDSALYLCASSPRTGGSEPQHFGDGTRLSIL.